These 18 T cell receptor beta chains were all obtained from the same sample, sequenced in a study of T cell changes during pregnancy in multiple sclerosis. Profiling relied on immunoSEQ multiplex PCR, and the TCRdb table lists in-frame clones only, not all of them. The sample lists around 36,000 clones, around nine tenths occurring once. The sample here was peripheral blood, taken before pregnancy. The receptors here all came from a female donor with multiple sclerosis, enrolled in a pregnancy study.

V and J are TRBV30 and TRBJ1-2; no definite D call. CDR1 and CDR2 (germline): GTSNPN, SVGIG (reference sequence). The ends were cut back, 3 bases at V and 8 bases at J, with 16 bases in the middle. This CDR3 is 13 amino acids long. The CDR3 sequence is CAWSPSKIGGYTF. In DNA form, the CDR3 reads TGTGCCTGGAGCCCCAGTAAAATCGGGGGCTACACCTTC.

The chain couples TRBV19 to TRBJ1-4; a possible D gene is TRBD1 (6 bases). Germline CDR1 reads LNHDA; CDR2 reads SQIVND (reference sequence). Trimming shortened V by 1 base and J by 1 base, and 7 bases separated the two germline ends. This CDR3 has 15 residues. CDR3 in amino acids: CASSIGTETNEKLFF. As DNA, the CDR3 is TGTGCCAGTAGTATAGGGACAGAAACTAATGAAAAACTGTTTTTT.

The gene calls are TRBV18 and TRBJ1-3; 7 nucleotides agree with TRBD1. Unmatched junction bases numbered 6, after V lost 4 bases and J lost 0 bases. The CDR3 is 16 residues long. Germline V CDR1 and CDR2: KGHSH, LQKENI. The DNA for the CDR3 is TGTGCCAGCTCACTCGGACAGGCGAACTCTGGAAACACCATATATTTT. Its protein product is CASSLGQANSGNTIYF.

The CDR3 here is CASSSFGLAVNTGELFF. As DNA, the CDR3 is TGTGCCAGCAGTTCCTTCGGACTAGCGGTTAACACCGGGGAGCTGTTTTTT. The chain combines TRBV28 with TRBJ2-2; 10 nucleotides match TRBD2. This CDR3 comprises 17 residues. Germline lookup yields CDR1 MDHEN and CDR2 SYDVKM. The V and J ends lost 4 bases and 2 bases, in that order; junction bases with no gene match: 7.

V is TRBV19 and J is TRBJ1-5; D uncertain. Looked up from germline, CDR1 is LNHDA and CDR2 is SQIVND (reference sequence). Trimming cost V 0 bases and J 9 bases, with 12 bases left between them. The CDR3 contains 14 residues. The CDR3: CASSIEAPRGPQHF. The CDR3 region has the DNA TGTGCCAGTAGTATAGAAGCTCCCCGGGGGCCCCAGCATTTT. The complete variable domain, with remaining parts taken from reference TRBV19 and TRBJ1-5, reads DGGITQSPKYLFRKEGQNVTLSCEQNLNHDAMYWYRQDPGQGLRLIYYSQIVNDFQKGDIAEGYSVSREKKESFPLTVTSAQKNPTAFYLCASSIEAPRGPQHFGDGTRLSIL.

CDR3 nucleotide sequence: TGTGCCAGTAAGACAGGGGCAGGGGTCTACGAGCAGTACTTC. Translating gives CASKTGAGVYEQYF. The chain employs TRBV19 and TRBJ2-7; 8 bases are shared with TRBD1. The CDR3 is 14 residues long. Germline trimming cut 7 bases from V and 3 bases from J; bases unmatched to any gene: 8. Germline V gene data show CDR1 as LNHDA and CDR2 as SQIVND (reference sequence).

J is TRBJ2-2 and V is TRBV4-1, with 12 bases fitting TRBD1. The CDR3 length is 15 residues. In germline, CDR1 is MGHRA, CDR2 YSYEKL. The trim removed 4 bases at V and 6 bases at J, leaving 3 bases unmatched. The DNA of the CDR3 is TGCGCCAGCAGCCCCGGGACAGGGGGCTCCGGGGAGCTGTTTTTT. Translation gives CASSPGTGGSGELFF.

The V call is TRBV6-5, the J call TRBJ2-5; the D is unclear. TRBJ2-7 explains the end of the DNA better; the J call may be wrong. The CDR3 is 13 amino acids. CDR1 MNHEY and CDR2 SVGAGI come from the germline V gene. In nucleotides, the CDR3 is TGTGCCAGCAGTCACCCCTTAACCTACGAGCAGTACTTC. This translates into CASSHPLTYEQYF.

V gene TRBV9 combines with J gene TRBJ2-7; 10 bases align to TRBD1. Trimming removed 3 bases from V and 4 bases from J; junction bases left unmatched: 10. This CDR3 is built from 16 residues. Per germline, CDR1 SGDLS and CDR2 YYNGEE. CDR3 bases: TGTGCCAGCAGCGGAGGGGCCGGGACAGGGGCATACGAGCAGTACTTC. Its translation is CASSGGAGTGAYEQYF.

This chain joins TRBV5-6 and TRBJ2-2; perhaps TRBD1 as D (5 bases). V lost 7 bases, J lost 4 bases, and 8 bases lay in between. The CDR3 loop spans 12 amino acids. Germline-derived CDR1 and CDR2 are SGHDT and YYEEEE. The CDR3 DNA is TGTGCCAGCTTTCAGGGCACCGGGGAGCTGTTTTTT. Protein: CASFQGTGELFF.

This rearrangement joins TRBV7-9 to TRBJ2-2; TRBD1 is a possible D gene (6 bases). The CDR3 runs to 14 residues. Germline V gene data show CDR1 as SEHNR and CDR2 as FQNEAQ (reference sequence). Trimming shortened V by 4 bases and J by 4 bases, and 10 bases separated the two germline ends. The CDR3 DNA reads as TGTGCCAGCAGCTCGGACAGAATCACCGGGGAGCTGTTTTTT. Translating it yields CASSSDRITGELFF. Combining the CDR3 with reference TRBV7-9 and TRBJ2-2 gives the whole variable domain DTGVSQNPRHKITKRGQNVTFRCDPISEHNRLYWYRQTLGQGPEFLTYFQNEAQLEKSRLLSDRFSAERPKGSFSTLEIQRTEQGDSAMYLCASSSDRITGELFFGEGSRLTVL.

The rearrangement joins TRBV7-9 to TRBJ1-2; no clear D. V was pared by 1 base and J by 8 bases, with 8 bases between. This CDR3 comprises 12 residues. CDR1 and CDR2 (germline): SEHNR, FQNEAQ (reference sequence). The DNA of the CDR3 is TGTGCCAGCAGCTTAGGGGCGCAGGGCTACACCTTC. Translated, it gives CASSLGAQGYTF.

This sequence joins TRBV2 and TRBJ1-5, with 7 bases fitting TRBD1. V was pared by 6 bases and J by 4 bases, with 9 bases of the junction left unmatched. The CDR3 has 15 amino acids. CDR1 and CDR2 from the germline V gene are SNHLY and FYNNEI. The CDR3 sequence: CASSTGQEYNQPQHF. The CDR3 coding sequence is TGTGCCAGCAGCACCGGACAGGAATATAATCAGCCCCAGCATTTT.

This clone was recorded a few times. This chain uses TRBV7-8 with TRBJ1-2; 10 positions agree with TRBD1. The CDR3 spans 16 residues. V shed 5 bases, J shed 0 bases, and the junction held 6 bases outside the gene matches. Germline values: CDR1 SGHVS, CDR2 FQNEAQ. In DNA form, the CDR3 reads TGTGCCAGCAGCCCGGACAGGGGGGGCTCTAACTATGGCTACACCTTC. It translates to CASSPDRGGSNYGYTF.

The chain recombines TRBV7-9 with TRBJ2-1; 13 nucleotides align to TRBD2. Germline CDR1 is SEHNR and CDR2 is FQNEAQ (reference sequence). V dropped 5 bases and J dropped 2; count of bases not matched to a gene: 6. This CDR3 contains 17 residues. Written as DNA, the CDR3 is TGTGCCAGCAGCCCAGGGGGGACTAGCGGGACCTACAATGAGCAGTTCTTC. Amino acids: CASSPGGTSGTYNEQFF. Filled out from reference TRBV7-9 and TRBJ2-1, the complete variable domain reads DTGVSQNPRHKITKRGQNVTFRCDPISEHNRLYWYRQTLGQGPEFLTYFQNEAQLEKSRLLSDRFSAERPKGSFSTLEIQRTEQGDSAMYLCASSPGGTSGTYNEQFFGPGTRLTVL.

J is TRBJ1-4 and V is TRBV25-1; TRBD1 might be the D (5 bases). The CDR3 has 16 amino acids. V was pared by 3 bases and J by 5 bases, with 16 bases between. Germline V lookup: CDR1 MGHDK, CDR2 SYGVNS. CDR3 loop: CASSEGAGRENEKLFF. CDR3 in DNA: TGTGCCAGCAGTGAGGGCGCGGGACGGGAAAATGAAAAACTGTTTTTT.

This clone showed up just a few times. The chain links TRBV30 to TRBJ1-1; D unresolved. V dropped 4 bases and J dropped 3 bases, with 6 bases sitting between them. The CDR3 has 11 residues. The germline gives CDR1 GTSNPN, CDR2 SVGIG (reference sequence). The CDR3 DNA reads as TGTGCCTGGAACCGGGACACTGAAGCTTTCTTT. Protein product: CAWNRDTEAFF.

The V gene is TRBV6-4, the J gene TRBJ2-3; D call uncertain. The V gene's germline CDR1 is MRHNA and CDR2 SNTAGT. This CDR3 is 14 amino acids long. The V end was cut by 3 bases, the J end by 2 bases, with 9 bases between. CDR3 loop: CASSEQRDTDTQYF. The CDR3 DNA reads TGTGCCAGCAGTGAGCAGCGAGACACAGATACGCAGTATTTT.